A single sample gave rise to the 20 T cell receptor beta chains below, sequenced in a study of cytomegalovirus exposure and HLA in healthy donors. Amplification used 60 Vbeta primers and 13 Jbeta primers. Assay used: immunoSEQ multiplex PCR; TCRdb lists only in-frame clones, some missing. Of roughly 150,000 clones listed, under 70% are singletons. The sample comprised PBMCs. All receptors derive from a man aged 30-40 years in good health and CMV-seropositive.

This clone was seen a handful of times. The CDR3 spells CASSDQGLETQYF. In DNA form, the CDR3 reads TGTGCCAGCAGCGACCAGGGGTTGGAGACCCAGTACTTC. The chain links TRBV7-9 to TRBJ2-5; D perhaps matches TRBD1 (6 bases). Trimming removed 5 bases from V and 5 bases from J, with 12 bases in between. Per germline, CDR1 SEHNR and CDR2 FQNEAQ (reference sequence). The CDR3 has 13 residues.

This chain connects TRBV2 to TRBJ2-2; a weak D match, TRBD1 (8 bases). V lost 5 bases to trimming and J lost 6 bases, with 13 bases between them. CDR1 is SNHLY, CDR2 FYNNEI, per germline. The CDR3 totals 14 residues. For the CDR3, the DNA is TGTGCCAGCAGTCGGACAGGGAGGGCCGGGGAGCTGTTTTTT. Translating it yields CASSRTGRAGELFF.

The genes are TRBV30 and TRBJ1-1; D is unclear. Germline CDR1 is GTSNPN and CDR2 is SVGIG (reference sequence). This CDR3 contains 13 residues. V gave up 4 bases and J gave up 1 base, with 10 bases separating them. The CDR3 sequence is CAWTIQENTEAFF. In nucleotides, the CDR3 is TGTGCCTGGACCATCCAGGAGAACACTGAAGCTTTCTTT.

The gene calls are TRBV6-5 and TRBJ1-2, with 11 bases aligning to TRBD1. Trimming took 0 bases from V and 4 from J; bases not matched to a gene: 1. The CDR3 covers 15 residues. Germline CDR1 MNHEY, CDR2 SVGAGI. CDR3 sequence reads: CASSYSGTGGYGYTF. DNA for the CDR3: TGTGCCAGCAGTTACTCGGGGACAGGGGGCTATGGCTACACCTTC.

This clone has a handful of counts. The chain combines TRBV6-6 with TRBJ1-2; D is unresolved. The CDR3 has 11 residues. Germline CDR1 MNHNY, CDR2 SVGAGI (reference sequence). V gave up 8 bases and J gave up 3 bases, with 7 bases separating them. CDR3: CASGADYGYTF. The CDR3 DNA is TGTGCCAGCGGCGCGGACTATGGCTACACCTTC.

The chain combines TRBV5-1 with TRBJ2-7, with 9 bases fitting TRBD2. The CDR3 runs 15 residues. Germline CDR1 is SGHRS and CDR2 is YFSETQ. V trimming: 0 bases; J trimming: 3 bases; junction bases outside the gene matches: 4. DNA for the CDR3: TGCGCCAGCAGCTTGGAGCGGGGGGCTATCTACGAGCAGTACTTC. This translates into CASSLERGAIYEQYF. The full variable domain, in which reference TRBV5-1 and TRBJ2-7 provide the parts outside the CDR3, is KAGVTQTPRYLIKTRGQQVTLSCSPISGHRSVSWYQQTPGQGLQFLFEYFSETQRNKGNFPGRFSGRQFSNSRSEMNVSTLELGDSALYLCASSLERGAIYEQYFGPGTRLTVT.

The chain joins TRBV2 to TRBJ1-1; 10 bases agree with TRBD1. Germline V gene data show CDR1 as SNHLY and CDR2 as FYNNEI. V lost 8 bases to trimming and J lost 0 bases; unmatched junction nucleotides: 6. The CDR3 spans 15 residues. CDR3 sequence reads: CASPKGQGVNTEAFF. As DNA, the CDR3 is TGTGCCAGCCCCAAAGGACAGGGGGTGAACACTGAAGCTTTCTTT. Full variable domain (outside the CDR3, taken from reference TRBV2 and TRBJ1-1): EPEVTQTPSHQVTQMGQEVILRCVPISNHLYFYWYRQILGQKVEFLVSFYNNEISEKSEIFDDQFSVERPDGSNFTLKIRSTKLEDSAMYFCASPKGQGVNTEAFFGQGTRLTVV.

The chain has TRBV10-2 and TRBJ1-2; 7 bases align to TRBD1. The germline V gene encodes CDR1 WSHSY and CDR2 SAAADI. V shed 3 bases, J shed 0 bases, and the junction held 7 bases outside the gene matches. The CDR3 totals 16 residues. The CDR3 is CASSDGTARPNYGYTF. Written as DNA, the CDR3 is TGCGCCAGCAGTGATGGGACAGCACGCCCTAACTATGGCTACACCTTC.

The rearrangement joins TRBV5-6 to TRBJ2-5; 10 bases are shared with TRBD2. Trimming cost V 0 bases and J 5 bases; bases outside gene matches: 13. In germline, CDR1 is SGHDT, CDR2 YYEEEE. The CDR3 covers 18 residues. This CDR3 is CASSLVVLAGGRGETQYF. Written as DNA, the CDR3 is TGTGCCAGCAGCTTGGTTGTGTTAGCGGGAGGCCGGGGGGAGACCCAGTACTTC.

This clone was detected only once. The rearrangement uses TRBV9 and TRBJ2-3; D unresolved. The CDR3 runs to 15 residues. Trimming cost V 0 bases and J 3 bases, with 11 bases left between them. Germline loops: CDR1 SGDLS, CDR2 YYNGEE. The CDR3 loop is CASSVGGVSTDTQYF. The CDR3 DNA sequence: TGTGCCAGCAGCGTAGGTGGAGTTTCGACAGATACGCAGTATTTT.

This chain joins TRBV4-2 and TRBJ2-3, with TRBD1 as a possible D gene (5 bases). Trimming stripped 0 bases from V and 4 bases from J, with 11 bases between. The CDR3 has 15 amino acids. Germline lookup yields CDR1 LGHNA and CDR2 YNFKEQ. CDR3 residues: CASSQESGWADTQYF. In DNA form, the CDR3 reads TGTGCCAGCAGCCAAGAGTCAGGGTGGGCAGATACGCAGTATTTT.

This rearrangement joins TRBV5-4 to TRBJ1-5; 10 bases fit TRBD1. The CDR3 sequence is 15 residues long. V shed 3 bases and J 5 bases; nucleotides not matched to a gene: 5. Germline assignment: CDR1 SGHNT and CDR2 YYREEE (reference sequence). The CDR3 DNA is TGTGCCAGCAGCTCAGGACAGGGGGTCGATCAGCCCCAGCATTTT. The encoded protein is CASSSGQGVDQPQHF.

The chain uses TRBV6-1 and TRBJ1-5; tentatively, D is TRBD1 (5 bases). The CDR3 spans 14 residues. Trimming cost V 8 bases and J 4 bases, with 15 bases left between them. Germline CDR1 is MNHNS and CDR2 is SASEGT. The CDR3 loop reads CASCPPSGNQPQHF. In DNA form, the CDR3 reads TGTGCCAGCTGCCCCCCATCAGGGAATCAGCCCCAGCATTTT.

This chain uses TRBV7-3 with TRBJ2-1; D is unresolved. V gave up 0 bases and J gave up 3 bases, with 6 bases separating them. CDR3 size: 14 residues. From germline, CDR1 is SGHTA and CDR2 FQGTGA. CDR3 DNA sequence: TGTGCCAGCAGCTTAACGGAGAACTACAATGAGCAGTTCTTC. Translated, it gives CASSLTENYNEQFF.

This clone was seen just once. This chain uses TRBV5-1 with TRBJ2-2; TRBD1 aligns across 8 bases. CDR3 length equals 15 residues. Germline V gives CDR1 SGHRS, CDR2 YFSETQ. J was trimmed by 5 bases and V by 2 bases; bases with no gene match: 5. The CDR3 region has the DNA TGCGCCAGCAGCTTAGGACAGGGAGGTACCGGGGAGCTGTTTTTT. Residues: CASSLGQGGTGELFF.

The V and J genes are TRBV27 and TRBJ1-5; D may be TRBD1 (5 bases). Germline values: CDR1 MNHEY, CDR2 SMNVEV (reference sequence). V was pared by 6 bases and J by 6 bases, with 18 bases between. The CDR3 sequence is 15 residues long. This CDR3 reads CASSLTWGGGQPQHF. The DNA of the CDR3 is TGTGCCAGCAGCCTTACCTGGGGGGGAGGTCAGCCCCAGCATTTT.

This clone has only a few counts. The chain has TRBV11-2 and TRBJ2-1; D not resolved. The CDR3 spans 17 residues. V gave up 10 bases and J gave up 1 base, with 23 bases separating them. Germline V lookup: CDR1 SGHAT, CDR2 FQNNGV. The CDR3 nucleotides read TGTGCCACCTCGTCCGGTCCTTTCCCTGGTTCCTACAATGAGCAGTTCTTC. Protein: CATSSGPFPGSYNEQFF.

V gene TRBV27 combines with J gene TRBJ2-3; possibly TRBD2 for D (5 bases). Germline lookup yields CDR1 MNHEY and CDR2 SMNVEV (reference sequence). The length of the CDR3 is 17 residues. Trimming took 3 bases from V and 1 from J, leaving 17 bases between them. CDR3 sequence (DNA): TGTGCCAGCAGTTTTGGCTGGTGGGAGTTTGGCACAGATACGCAGTATTTT. Translation: CASSFGWWEFGTDTQYF.

V gene TRBV4-1 combines with J gene TRBJ2-7; D possibly corresponds to TRBD2 (5 bases). Germline V gene data show CDR1 as MGHRA and CDR2 as YSYEKL. The CDR3 is 15 amino acids. With 0 bases removed from V and 6 bases from J, the gap between germline ends came to 15 bases. The CDR3 reads CASSQERTGWTEQYF. The CDR3 DNA reads TGCGCCAGCAGCCAAGAGAGGACTGGCTGGACCGAGCAGTACTTC.

The chain joins TRBV18 to TRBJ2-7; D unresolved. The CDR3 consists of 14 residues. Trimming pared 0 bases from V and 2 bases from J, leaving 8 bases between. CDR1 and CDR2 (germline): KGHSH, LQKENI. CDR3 loop: CASSPPSVPYEQYF. Here the CDR3 DNA reads TGTGCCAGCTCACCACCGTCGGTTCCCTACGAGCAGTACTTC.